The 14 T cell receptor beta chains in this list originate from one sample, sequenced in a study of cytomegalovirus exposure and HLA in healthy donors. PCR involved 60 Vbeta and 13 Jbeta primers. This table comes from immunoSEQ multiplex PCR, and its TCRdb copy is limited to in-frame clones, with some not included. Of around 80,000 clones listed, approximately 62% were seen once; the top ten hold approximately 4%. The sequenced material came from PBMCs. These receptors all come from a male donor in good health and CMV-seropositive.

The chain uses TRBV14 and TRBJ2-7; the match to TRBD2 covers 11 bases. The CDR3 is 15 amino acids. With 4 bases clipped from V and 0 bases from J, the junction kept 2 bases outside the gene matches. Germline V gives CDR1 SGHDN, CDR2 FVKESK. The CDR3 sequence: CASSPGLAGSYEQYF. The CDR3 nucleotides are TGTGCCAGCAGCCCTGGACTAGCGGGCTCCTACGAGCAGTACTTC.

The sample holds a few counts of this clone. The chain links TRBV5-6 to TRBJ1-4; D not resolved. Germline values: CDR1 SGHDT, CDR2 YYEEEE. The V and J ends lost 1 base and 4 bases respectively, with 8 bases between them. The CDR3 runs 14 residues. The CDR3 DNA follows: TGTGCCAGCAGCTTGCGGTCCAATAATGAAAAACTGTTTTTT. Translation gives CASSLRSNNEKLFF.

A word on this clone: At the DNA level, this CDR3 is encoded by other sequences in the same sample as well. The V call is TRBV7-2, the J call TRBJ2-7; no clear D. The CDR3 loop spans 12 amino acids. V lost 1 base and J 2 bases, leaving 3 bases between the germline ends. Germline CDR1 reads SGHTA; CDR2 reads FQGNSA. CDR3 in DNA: TGTGCCAGCAGCTTAGATACCTACGAGCAGTACTTC. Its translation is CASSLDTYEQYF.

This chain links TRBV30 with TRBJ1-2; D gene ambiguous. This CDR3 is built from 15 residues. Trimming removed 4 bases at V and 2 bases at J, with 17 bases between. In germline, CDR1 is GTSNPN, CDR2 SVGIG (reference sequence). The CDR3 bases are TGTGCCTGGACTCCCAGACGGACTTCGAACTATGGCTACACCTTC. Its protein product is CAWTPRRTSNYGYTF.

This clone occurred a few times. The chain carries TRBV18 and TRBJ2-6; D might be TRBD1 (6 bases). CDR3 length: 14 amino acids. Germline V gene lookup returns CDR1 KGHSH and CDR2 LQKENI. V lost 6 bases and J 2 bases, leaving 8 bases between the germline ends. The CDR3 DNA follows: TGTGCCAGCTCTGACAGGCCTGGGGCCAACGTCCTGACTTTC. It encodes CASSDRPGANVLTF.

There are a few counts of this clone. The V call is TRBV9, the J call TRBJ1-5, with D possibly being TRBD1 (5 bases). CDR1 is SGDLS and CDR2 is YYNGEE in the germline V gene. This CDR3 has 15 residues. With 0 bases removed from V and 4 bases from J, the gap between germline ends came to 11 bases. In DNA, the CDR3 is TGTGCCAGCAGCGTAGGAGCAGGGCTGAATCAGCCCCAGCATTTT. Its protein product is CASSVGAGLNQPQHF.

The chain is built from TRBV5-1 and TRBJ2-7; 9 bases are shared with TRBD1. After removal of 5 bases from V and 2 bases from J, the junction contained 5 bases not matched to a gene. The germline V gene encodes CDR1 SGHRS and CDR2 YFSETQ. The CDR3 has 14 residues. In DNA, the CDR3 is TGCGCCAGCAGGTCCGGGACAGGGCCCTACGAGCAGTACTTC. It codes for CASRSGTGPYEQYF.

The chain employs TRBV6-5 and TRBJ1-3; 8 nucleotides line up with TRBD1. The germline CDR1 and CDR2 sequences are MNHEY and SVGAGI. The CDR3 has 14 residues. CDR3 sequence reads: CCSGQGTSGNTIYF. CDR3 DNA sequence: TGTTGCAGTGGACAGGGCACCTCTGGAAACACCATATATTTT.

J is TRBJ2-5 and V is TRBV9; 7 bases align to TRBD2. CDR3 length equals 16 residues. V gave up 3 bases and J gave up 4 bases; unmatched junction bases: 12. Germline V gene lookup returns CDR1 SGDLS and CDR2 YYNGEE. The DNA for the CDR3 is TGTGCCAGCAGCGCGGGGACGGGGGGAATTGGAGAGACCCAGTACTTC. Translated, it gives CASSAGTGGIGETQYF.

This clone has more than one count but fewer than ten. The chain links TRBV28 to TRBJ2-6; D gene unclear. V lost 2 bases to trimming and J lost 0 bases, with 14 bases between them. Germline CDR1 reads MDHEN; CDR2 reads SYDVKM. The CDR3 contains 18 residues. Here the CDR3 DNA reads TGTGCCAGCAGTTTAGGTCTAGAGCCATTCTCTGGGGCCAACGTCCTGACTTTC. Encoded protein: CASSLGLEPFSGANVLTF.

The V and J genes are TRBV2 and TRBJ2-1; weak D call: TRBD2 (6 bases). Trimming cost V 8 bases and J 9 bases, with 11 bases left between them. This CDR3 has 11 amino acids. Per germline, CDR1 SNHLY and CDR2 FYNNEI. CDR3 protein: CASRREGEQFF. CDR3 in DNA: TGTGCCAGCCGGCGGGAAGGTGAGCAGTTCTTC.

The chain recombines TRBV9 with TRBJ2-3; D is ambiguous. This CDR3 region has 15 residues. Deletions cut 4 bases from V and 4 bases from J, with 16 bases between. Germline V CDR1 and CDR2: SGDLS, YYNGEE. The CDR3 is CASSPPGSVADTQYF. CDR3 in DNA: TGTGCCAGCAGCCCACCGGGTTCGGTCGCAGATACGCAGTATTTT.

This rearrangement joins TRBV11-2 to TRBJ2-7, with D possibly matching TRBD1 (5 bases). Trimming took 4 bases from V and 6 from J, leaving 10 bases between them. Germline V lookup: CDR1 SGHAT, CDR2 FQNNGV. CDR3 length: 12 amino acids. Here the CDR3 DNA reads TGTGCCAGCAGCTCAGGGTTCCGCGAGCAGTACTTC. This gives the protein CASSSGFREQYF. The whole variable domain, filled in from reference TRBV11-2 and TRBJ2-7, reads EAGVAQSPRYKIIEKRQSVAFWCNPISGHATLYWYQQILGQGPKLLIQFQNNGVVDDSQLPKDRFSAERLKGVDSTLKIQPAKLEDSAVYLCASSSGFREQYFGPGTRLTVT.

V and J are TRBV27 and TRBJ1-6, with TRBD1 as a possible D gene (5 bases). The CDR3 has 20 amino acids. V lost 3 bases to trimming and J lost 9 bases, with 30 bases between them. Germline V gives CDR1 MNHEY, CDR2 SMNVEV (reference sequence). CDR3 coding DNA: TGTGCCAGCAGTTTTGGACCGTCGGCCGGGGACCTCCCGGGGGGTTCACCCCTCCACTTT. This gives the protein CASSFGPSAGDLPGGSPLHF.